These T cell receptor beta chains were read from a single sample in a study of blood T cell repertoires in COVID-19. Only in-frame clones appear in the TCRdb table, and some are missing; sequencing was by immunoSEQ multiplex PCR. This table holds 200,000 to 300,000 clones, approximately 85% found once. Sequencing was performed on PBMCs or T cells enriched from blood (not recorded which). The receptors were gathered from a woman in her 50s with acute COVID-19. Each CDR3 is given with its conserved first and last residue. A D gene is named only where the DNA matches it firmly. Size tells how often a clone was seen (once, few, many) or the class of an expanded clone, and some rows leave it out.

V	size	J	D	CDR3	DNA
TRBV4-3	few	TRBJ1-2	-	CASSQDFGSGGYTF	TGCGCCAGCAGCCAAGATTTCGGTTCGGGAGGCTACACCTTC
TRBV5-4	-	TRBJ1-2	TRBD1	CASSGGTGGAYGYTF	TGTGCCAGCAGCGGCGGGACAGGGGGCGCCTATGGCTACACCTTC
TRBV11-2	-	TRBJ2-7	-	CASSLDSPYEQYF	TGTGCCAGCAGCTTGGACAGTCCCTACGAGCAGTACTTC
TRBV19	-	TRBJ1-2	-	CASNAKEGRAGIDGYTF	TGTGCCAGTAATGCCAAGGAGGGGAGGGCCGGTATCGATGGCTACACCTTC
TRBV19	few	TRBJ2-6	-	CASSISEGSGANVLTF	TGTGCCAGTAGTATATCTGAGGGCTCTGGGGCCAACGTCCTGACTTTC
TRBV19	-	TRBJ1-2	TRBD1	CASSNRQGSTNYGYTF	TGTGCCAGTAGTAATCGACAGGGATCAACTAACTATGGCTACACCTTC
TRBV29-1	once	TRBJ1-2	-	CSVNSQAANYGYTF	TGCAGCGTCAACTCCCAGGCAGCTAACTATGGCTACACCTTC
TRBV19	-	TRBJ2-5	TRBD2	CASSQLADPQETQYF	TGTGCCAGTAGCCAACTAGCGGATCCCCAAGAGACCCAGTACTTC
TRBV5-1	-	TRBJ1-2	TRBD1	CASSKAGQGSDGYTF	TGCGCCAGCAGCAAAGCTGGACAGGGATCCGATGGCTACACCTTC
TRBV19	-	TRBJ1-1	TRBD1	CATTQTGLPVTEAFF	TGTGCCACCACCCAGACAGGGCTCCCTGTCACTGAAGCTTTCTTT
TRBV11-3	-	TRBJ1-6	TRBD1	CASSPTGTGSYNSPLHF	TGTGCCAGCAGCCCGACCGGGACAGGGTCCTATAATTCACCCCTCCACTTT
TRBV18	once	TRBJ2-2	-	CASSPTANTGELFF	TGTGCCAGCTCACCGACAGCGAACACCGGGGAGCTGTTTTTT
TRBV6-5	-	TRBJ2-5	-	CASSYGSVEETQYF	TGTGCCAGCAGTTACGGCAGCGTCGAAGAGACCCAGTACTTC
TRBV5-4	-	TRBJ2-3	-	CASSLGANTDTQYF	TGTGCCAGCAGCTTGGGGGCCAACACAGATACGCAGTATTTT
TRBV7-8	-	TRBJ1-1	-	CASSLGGIWSTEAFF	TGTGCCAGCAGCTTGGGGGGGATCTGGAGTACTGAAGCTTTCTTT
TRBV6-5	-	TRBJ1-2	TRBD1	CASSYIDRANYGYTF	TGTGCCAGCAGTTACATAGACAGGGCTAACTATGGCTACACCTTC
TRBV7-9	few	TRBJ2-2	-	CASSLVLFTGELFF	TGTGCCAGCAGCTTAGTTCTCTTCACCGGGGAGCTGTTTTTT
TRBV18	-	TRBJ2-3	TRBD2	CASSPERGPTDTQYF	TGTGCCAGCTCTCCAGAGCGGGGGCCCACAGATACGCAGTATTTT
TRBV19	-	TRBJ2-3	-	CASSIYAGASTDTQYF	TGTGCCAGTAGTATATACGCGGGGGCCAGCACAGATACGCAGTATTTT
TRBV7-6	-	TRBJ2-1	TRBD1	CASSYSAPSGTGFYNEQFF	TGTGCCAGCAGCTATAGTGCCCCGAGTGGGACAGGTTTCTACAATGAGCAGTTCTTC
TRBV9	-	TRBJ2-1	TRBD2	CASSVLAGANYNEQFF	TGTGCCAGCAGCGTCTTAGCGGGGGCCAACTACAATGAGCAGTTCTTC
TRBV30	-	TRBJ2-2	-	CAWSVRVGSRGGELFF	TGTGCCTGGAGTGTACGGGTAGGATCCCGAGGGGGGGAGCTGTTTTTT
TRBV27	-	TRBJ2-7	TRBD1	CASSPGRTGWYEQYF	TGTGCCAGCAGCCCAGGGCGGACAGGGTGGTACGAGCAGTACTTC
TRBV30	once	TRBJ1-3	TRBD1	CAWSGGTGGNTIYF	TGTGCCTGGAGTGGGGGGACAGGCGGAAACACCATATATTTT
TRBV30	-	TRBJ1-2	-	CAWSVRGGLSNYGYTF	TGTGCCTGGAGTGTACGGGGGGGATTATCTAACTATGGCTACACCTTC
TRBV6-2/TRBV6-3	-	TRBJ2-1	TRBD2	CASSYPPGGTQQFF	TGTGCCAGCAGTTATCCCCCCGGGGGGACGCAGCAGTTCTTC
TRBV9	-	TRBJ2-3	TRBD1	CASSVGGTGVTDTQYF	TGTGCCAGCAGCGTAGGTGGGACAGGGGTCACAGATACGCAGTATTTT
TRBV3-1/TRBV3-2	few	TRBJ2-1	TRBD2	CASSQEGLAGGLYNEQFF	TGTGCCAGCAGCCAAGAAGGCCTAGCGGGGGGGCTCTACAATGAGCAGTTCTTC
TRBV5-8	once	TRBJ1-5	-	CASSLTGDSNQPQHF	TGTGCCAGCAGCTTGACAGGAGACAGCAATCAGCCCCAGCATTTT
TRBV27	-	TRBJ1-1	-	CASSPLDQGPTEAFF	TGTGCCAGCAGTCCTCTAGATCAGGGGCCAACTGAAGCTTTCTTT
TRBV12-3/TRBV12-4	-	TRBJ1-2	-	CASSFGQNYGYTF	TGTGCCAGCAGTTTCGGTCAAAACTATGGCTACACCTTC
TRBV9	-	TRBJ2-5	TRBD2	CASSVGKRGGPMETQYF	TGTGCCAGCAGCGTAGGCAAGCGGGGGGGCCCTATGGAGACCCAGTACTTC
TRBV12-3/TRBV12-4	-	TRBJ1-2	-	CASSSTGNYGYTF	TGTGCCAGCAGCTCTACAGGGAACTATGGCTACACCTTC
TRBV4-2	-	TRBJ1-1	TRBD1	CASSRTDRGDEAFF	TGTGCCAGCAGCCGTACCGACAGGGGCGATGAAGCTTTCTTT
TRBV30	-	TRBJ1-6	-	CAWSAGSPLHF	TGTGCCTGGAGTGCAGGGTCACCCCTCCACTTT
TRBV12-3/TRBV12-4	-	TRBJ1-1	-	CASRSGLHTEAFF	TGTGCCAGCAGATCGGGACTGCACACTGAAGCTTTCTTT
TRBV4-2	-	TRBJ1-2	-	CASSQGDRLYGYTF	TGTGCCAGCAGCCAGGGCGACAGGCTTTATGGCTACACCTTC
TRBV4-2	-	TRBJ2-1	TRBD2	CASSQRTSGGRNEQFF	TGTGCCAGCAGCCAGCGGACTAGCGGGGGGCGGAATGAGCAGTTCTTC
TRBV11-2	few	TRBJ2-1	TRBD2	CASSLAGGAYNEQFF	TGTGCCAGCAGCTTAGCCGGGGGGGCCTACAATGAGCAGTTCTTC
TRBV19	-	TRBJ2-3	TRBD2	CASGRSAGGVADTQYF	TGTGCCAGCGGCCGCTCAGCGGGGGGCGTTGCAGATACGCAGTATTTT
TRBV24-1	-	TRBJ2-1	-	CATSDRQNEQFF	TGTGCCACCAGTGATCGACAGAATGAGCAGTTCTTC
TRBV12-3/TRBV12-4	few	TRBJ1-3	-	CASSRGSGNTIYF	TGTGCCAGCAGTCGGGGGTCTGGAAACACCATATATTTT
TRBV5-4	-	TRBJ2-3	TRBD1	CASSLPRQGVTDTQYF	TGTGCCAGCAGCTTGCCCCGACAGGGAGTAACAGATACGCAGTATTTT
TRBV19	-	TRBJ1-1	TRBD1	CASSIDRGRTEAFF	TGTGCCAGTAGTATCGACAGGGGGAGGACTGAAGCTTTCTTT
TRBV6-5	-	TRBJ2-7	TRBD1	CASSYSRTGYSYEQYF	TGTGCCAGCAGTTACTCGAGGACAGGATATTCCTACGAGCAGTACTTC
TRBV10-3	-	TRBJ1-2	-	CAISESVGGDYGYTF	TGTGCCATCAGTGAGTCAGTAGGAGGGGACTATGGCTACACCTTC
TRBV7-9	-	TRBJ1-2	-	CASSSPQGSYGYTF	TGTGCCAGCAGCAGCCCCCAGGGGTCCTATGGCTACACCTTC
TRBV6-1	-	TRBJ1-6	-	CASSEATVANSPLHF	TGTGCCAGCAGTGAAGCCACCGTAGCAAATTCACCCCTCCACTTT
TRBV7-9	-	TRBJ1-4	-	CASSRLGGEKLFF	TGTGCCAGCAGTCGCCTGGGCGGGGAAAAACTGTTTTTT
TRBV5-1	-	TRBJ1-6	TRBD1	CASSLRDSGGPPLHF	TGCGCCAGCAGTTTGCGGGACAGCGGTGGTCCACCCCTCCACTTT
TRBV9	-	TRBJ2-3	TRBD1	CASSVEQGVSTDTQYF	TGTGCCAGCAGCGTAGAACAGGGGGTTAGCACAGATACGCAGTATTTT
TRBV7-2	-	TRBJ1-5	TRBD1	CASSSGQGAQYSNQPQHF	TGTGCCAGCAGCTCAGGACAGGGGGCCCAATATAGCAATCAGCCCCAGCATTTT
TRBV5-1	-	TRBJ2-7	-	CASSPDVGGNEQYF	TGCGCCAGCAGCCCAGATGTAGGGGGAAACGAGCAGTACTTC
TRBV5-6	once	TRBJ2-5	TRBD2	CASSSGVGLARETQYF	TGTGCCAGCAGCTCTGGGGTGGGACTAGCTCGAGAGACCCAGTACTTC
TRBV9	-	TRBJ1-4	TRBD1	CASSVDRGREKLFF	TGTGCCAGCAGCGTGGACAGGGGGCGCGAAAAACTGTTTTTT
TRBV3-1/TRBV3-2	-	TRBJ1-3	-	CASSPLRLGASSGNTIYF	TGTGCCAGCAGCCCCCTCAGGCTTGGGGCGTCCTCTGGAAACACCATATATTTT
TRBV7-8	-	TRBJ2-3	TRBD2	CASSPWTSRSTDTQYF	TGTGCCAGCAGCCCATGGACTAGCAGGAGCACAGATACGCAGTATTTT